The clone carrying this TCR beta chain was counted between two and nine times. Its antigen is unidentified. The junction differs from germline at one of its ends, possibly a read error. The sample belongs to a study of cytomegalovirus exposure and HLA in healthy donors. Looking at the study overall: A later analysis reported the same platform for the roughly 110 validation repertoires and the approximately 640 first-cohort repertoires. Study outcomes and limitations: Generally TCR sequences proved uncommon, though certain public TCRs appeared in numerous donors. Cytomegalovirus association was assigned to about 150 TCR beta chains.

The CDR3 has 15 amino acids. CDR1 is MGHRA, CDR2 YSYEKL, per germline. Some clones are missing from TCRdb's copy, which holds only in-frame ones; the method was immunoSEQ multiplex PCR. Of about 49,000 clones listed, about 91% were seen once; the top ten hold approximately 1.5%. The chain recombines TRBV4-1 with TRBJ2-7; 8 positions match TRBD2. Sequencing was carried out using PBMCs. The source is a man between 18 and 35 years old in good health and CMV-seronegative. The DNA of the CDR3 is TGTGCCAGCAGCCAGGTCCGGGAGGGCCCCTACGAGCAGTACTTC. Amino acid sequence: CASSQVREGPYEQYF.